This TCR beta chain came from a study of blood T cell repertoires in COVID-19. Study overall: Samples of COVID-19 (acute and convalescent) were obtained from the United States, Italy and Spain. T cells, B-cell-depleted T cells, or PBMCs provided the cDNA or gDNA that served as material.

The method was immunoSEQ multiplex PCR; TCRdb's version includes in-frame clones alone and lacks a portion of them. Of fewer than 110,000 clones in the sample, 85% were seen once. CDR1 and CDR2 from the germline V gene are MDHEN and SYDVKM. V was trimmed by 7 bases and J by 3 bases, leaving 12 bases between them. The CDR3 runs to 13 residues. The clonotype originates from a woman in her 70s with active or convalescent COVID-19. The V and J genes are TRBV28 and TRBJ1-1, with D possibly TRBD1 on 5 matching bases. The specimen was peripheral blood. CDR3 bases: TGTGCCAGCAATGGGGGGTTGTACACTGAAGCTTTCTTT. Its protein is CASNGGLYTEAFF.